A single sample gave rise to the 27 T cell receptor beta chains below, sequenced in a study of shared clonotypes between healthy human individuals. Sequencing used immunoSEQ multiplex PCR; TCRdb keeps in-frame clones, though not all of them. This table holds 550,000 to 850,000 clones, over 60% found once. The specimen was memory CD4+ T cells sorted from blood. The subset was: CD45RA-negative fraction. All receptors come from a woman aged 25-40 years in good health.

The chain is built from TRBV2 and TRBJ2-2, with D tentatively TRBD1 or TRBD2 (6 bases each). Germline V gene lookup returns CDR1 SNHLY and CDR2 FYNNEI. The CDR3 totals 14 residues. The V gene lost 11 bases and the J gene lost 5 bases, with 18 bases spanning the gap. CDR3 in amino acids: CAGASGAGTGELFF. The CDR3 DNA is TGTGCCGGGGCCTCGGGGGCAGGGACCGGGGAGCTGTTTTTT.

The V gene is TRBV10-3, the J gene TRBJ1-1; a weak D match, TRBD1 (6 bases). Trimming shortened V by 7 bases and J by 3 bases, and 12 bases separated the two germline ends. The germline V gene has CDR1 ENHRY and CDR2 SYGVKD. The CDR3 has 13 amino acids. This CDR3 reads CAIKGVRDTEAFF. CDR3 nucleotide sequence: TGTGCCATCAAGGGGGTTAGGGACACTGAAGCTTTCTTT.

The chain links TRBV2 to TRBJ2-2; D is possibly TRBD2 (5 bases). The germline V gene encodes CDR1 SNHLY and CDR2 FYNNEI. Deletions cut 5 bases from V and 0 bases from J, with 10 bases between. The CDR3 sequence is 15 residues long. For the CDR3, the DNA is TGTGCCAGCAGTCCAGCGGCGACGAACACCGGGGAGCTGTTTTTT. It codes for CASSPAATNTGELFF.

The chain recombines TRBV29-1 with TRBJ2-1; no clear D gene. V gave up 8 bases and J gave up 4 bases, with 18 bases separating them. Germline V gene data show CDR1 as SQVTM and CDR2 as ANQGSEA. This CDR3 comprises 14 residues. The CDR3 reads CSLGRSASYNEQFF. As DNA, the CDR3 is TGCAGCCTGGGTCGAAGCGCCAGTTACAATGAGCAGTTCTTC.

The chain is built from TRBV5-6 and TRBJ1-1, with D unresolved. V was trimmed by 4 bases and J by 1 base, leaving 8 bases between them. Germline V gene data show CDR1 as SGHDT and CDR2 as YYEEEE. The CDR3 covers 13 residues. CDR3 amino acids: CASSALPNTEAFF. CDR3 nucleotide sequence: TGTGCCAGCAGCGCCCTGCCGAACACTGAAGCTTTCTTT.

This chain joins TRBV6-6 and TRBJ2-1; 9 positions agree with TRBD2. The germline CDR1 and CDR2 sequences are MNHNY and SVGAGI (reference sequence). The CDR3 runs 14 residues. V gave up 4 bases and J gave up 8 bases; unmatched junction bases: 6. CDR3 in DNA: TGTGCCAGCAGTTTAAGTAGCGGGAGCTATGAGCAGTTCTTC. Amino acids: CASSLSSGSYEQFF.

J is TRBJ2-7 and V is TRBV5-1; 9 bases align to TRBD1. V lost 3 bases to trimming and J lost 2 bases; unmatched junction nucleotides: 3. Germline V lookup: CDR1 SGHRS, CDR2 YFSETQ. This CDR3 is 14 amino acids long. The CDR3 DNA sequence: TGCGCCAGCAGCTCCCGGGACAGGGCCTACGAGCAGTACTTC. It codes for CASSSRDRAYEQYF. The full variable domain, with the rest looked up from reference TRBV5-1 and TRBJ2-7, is KAGVTQTPRYLIKTRGQQVTLSCSPISGHRSVSWYQQTPGQGLQFLFEYFSETQRNKGNFPGRFSGRQFSNSRSEMNVSTLELGDSALYLCASSSRDRAYEQYFGPGTRLTVT.

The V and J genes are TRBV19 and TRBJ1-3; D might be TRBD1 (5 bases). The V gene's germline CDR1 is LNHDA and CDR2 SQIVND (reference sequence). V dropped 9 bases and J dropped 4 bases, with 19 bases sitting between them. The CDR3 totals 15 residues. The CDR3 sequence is CASAGRLASGNTIYF. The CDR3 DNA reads TGTGCCAGCGCAGGGAGGTTGGCCTCAGGAAACACCATATATTTT.

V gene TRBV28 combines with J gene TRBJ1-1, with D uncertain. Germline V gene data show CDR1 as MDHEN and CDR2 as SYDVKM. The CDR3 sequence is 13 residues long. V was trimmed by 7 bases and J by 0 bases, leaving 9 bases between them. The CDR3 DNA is TGTGCCAGCATAAAGACCCTGAACACTGAAGCTTTCTTT. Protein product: CASIKTLNTEAFF.

The CDR3 coding sequence is TGTGCCAGTAGTCTAGCGGTTTCCTACAATGAGCAGTTCTTC. It is translated as CASSLAVSYNEQFF. V gene TRBV19 combines with J gene TRBJ2-1, with 7 nucleotides matching TRBD2. This CDR3 has 14 residues. The ends lost 5 bases at V and 1 base at J; junction bases unmatched: 2. Looked up from germline, CDR1 is LNHDA and CDR2 is SQIVND (reference sequence).

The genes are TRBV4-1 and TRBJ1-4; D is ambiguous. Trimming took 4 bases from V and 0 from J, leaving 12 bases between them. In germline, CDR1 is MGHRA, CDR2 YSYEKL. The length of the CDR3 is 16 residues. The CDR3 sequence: CASSPAPRSTNEKLFF. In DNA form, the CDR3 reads TGCGCCAGCAGCCCTGCCCCAAGATCAACTAATGAAAAACTGTTTTTT.

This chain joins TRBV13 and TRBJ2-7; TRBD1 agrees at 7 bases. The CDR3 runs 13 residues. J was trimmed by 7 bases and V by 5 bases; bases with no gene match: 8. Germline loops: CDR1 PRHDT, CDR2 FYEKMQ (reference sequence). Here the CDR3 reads CASSGQASGEQYF. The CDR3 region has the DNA TGTGCCAGCAGCGGACAGGCCTCAGGTGAGCAGTACTTC.

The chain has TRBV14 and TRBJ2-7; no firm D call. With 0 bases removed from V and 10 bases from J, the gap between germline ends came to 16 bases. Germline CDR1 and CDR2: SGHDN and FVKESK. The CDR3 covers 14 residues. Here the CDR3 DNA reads TGTGCCAGCAGCCAAGAACGGCCACAACCCTTACAGTACTTC. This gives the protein CASSQERPQPLQYF.

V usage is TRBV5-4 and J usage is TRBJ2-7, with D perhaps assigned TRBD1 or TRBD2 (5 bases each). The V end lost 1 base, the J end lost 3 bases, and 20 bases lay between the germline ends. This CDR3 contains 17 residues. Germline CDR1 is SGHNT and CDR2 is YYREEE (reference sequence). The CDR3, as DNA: TGTGCCAGCAGCTTGTTGGGTGGTGGGGGTAGCATCTACGAGCAGTACTTC. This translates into CASSLLGGGGSIYEQYF.

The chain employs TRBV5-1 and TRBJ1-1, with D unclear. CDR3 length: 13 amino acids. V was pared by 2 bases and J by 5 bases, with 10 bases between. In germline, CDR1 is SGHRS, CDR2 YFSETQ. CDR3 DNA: TGCGCCAGCAGCTTCCACATTACGACTGAAGCTTTCTTT. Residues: CASSFHITTEAFF.

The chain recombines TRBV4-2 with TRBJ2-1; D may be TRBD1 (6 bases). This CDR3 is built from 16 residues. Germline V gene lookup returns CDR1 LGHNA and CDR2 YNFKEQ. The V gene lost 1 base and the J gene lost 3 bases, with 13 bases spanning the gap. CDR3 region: CASSQAARQDYNEQFF. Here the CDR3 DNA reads TGTGCCAGCAGCCAAGCAGCGAGACAGGACTACAATGAGCAGTTCTTC.

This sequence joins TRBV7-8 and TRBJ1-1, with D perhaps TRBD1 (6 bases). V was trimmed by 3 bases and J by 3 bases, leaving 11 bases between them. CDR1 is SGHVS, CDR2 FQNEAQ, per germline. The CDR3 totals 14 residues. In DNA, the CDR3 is TGTGCCAGCAGCTTGGGGACACAAGACACTGAAGCTTTCTTT. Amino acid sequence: CASSLGTQDTEAFF.

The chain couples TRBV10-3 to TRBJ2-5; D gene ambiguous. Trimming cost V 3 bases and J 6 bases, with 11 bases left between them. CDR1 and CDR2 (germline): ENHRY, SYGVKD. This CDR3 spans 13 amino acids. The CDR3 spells CAISDIPQKTQYF. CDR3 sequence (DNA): TGTGCCATCAGTGATATCCCCCAGAAGACCCAGTACTTC.

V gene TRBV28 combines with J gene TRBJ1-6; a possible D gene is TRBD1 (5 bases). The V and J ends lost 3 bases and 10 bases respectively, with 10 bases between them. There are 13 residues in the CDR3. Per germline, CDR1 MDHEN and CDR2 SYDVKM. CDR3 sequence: CASSFIGGSPLHF. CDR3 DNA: TGTGCCAGCAGTTTCATCGGGGGGTCACCCCTCCACTTT.

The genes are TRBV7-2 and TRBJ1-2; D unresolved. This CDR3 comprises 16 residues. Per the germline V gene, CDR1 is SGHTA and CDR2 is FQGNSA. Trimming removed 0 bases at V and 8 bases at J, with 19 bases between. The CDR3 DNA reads TGTGCCAGCAGCTTAGCGCTATACAGCCCAGTTGGGGGCTACACCTTC. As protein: CASSLALYSPVGGYTF.

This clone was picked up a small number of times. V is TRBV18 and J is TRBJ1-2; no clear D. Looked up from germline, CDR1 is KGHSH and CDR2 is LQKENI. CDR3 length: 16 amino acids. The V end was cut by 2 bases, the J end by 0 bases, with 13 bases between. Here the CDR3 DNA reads TGTGCCAGCTCACCAAGGCATATCTCCGCTAACTATGGCTACACCTTC. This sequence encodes CASSPRHISANYGYTF.

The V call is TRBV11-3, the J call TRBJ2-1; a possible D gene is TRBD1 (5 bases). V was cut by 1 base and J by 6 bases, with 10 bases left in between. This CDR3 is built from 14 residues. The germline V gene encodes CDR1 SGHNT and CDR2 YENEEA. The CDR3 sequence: CASSLGPGANEQFF. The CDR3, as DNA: TGTGCCAGCAGCTTAGGGCCTGGGGCCAATGAGCAGTTCTTC.

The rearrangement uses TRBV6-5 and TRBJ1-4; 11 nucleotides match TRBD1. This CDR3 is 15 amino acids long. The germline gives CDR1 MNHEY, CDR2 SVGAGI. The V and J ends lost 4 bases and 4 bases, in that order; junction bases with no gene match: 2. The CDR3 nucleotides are TGTGCCAGCAGTTGGACAGGGGGCCGTAATGAAAAACTGTTTTTT. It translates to CASSWTGGRNEKLFF.

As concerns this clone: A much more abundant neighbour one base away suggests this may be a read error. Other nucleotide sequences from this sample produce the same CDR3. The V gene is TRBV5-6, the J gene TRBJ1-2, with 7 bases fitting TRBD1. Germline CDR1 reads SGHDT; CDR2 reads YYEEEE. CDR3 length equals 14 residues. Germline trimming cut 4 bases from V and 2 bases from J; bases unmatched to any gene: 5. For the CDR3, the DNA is TGTGCCAGCAGCCCTAAGACAGGGAACTATGGCTACACCTTC. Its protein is CASSPKTGNYGYTF.

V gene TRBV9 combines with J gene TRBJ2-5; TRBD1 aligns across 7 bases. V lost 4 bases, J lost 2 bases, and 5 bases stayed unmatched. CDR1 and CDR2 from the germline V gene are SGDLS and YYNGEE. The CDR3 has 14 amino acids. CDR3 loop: CASSPGTAQETQYF. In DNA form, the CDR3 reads TGTGCCAGCAGCCCAGGGACAGCTCAAGAGACCCAGTACTTC.

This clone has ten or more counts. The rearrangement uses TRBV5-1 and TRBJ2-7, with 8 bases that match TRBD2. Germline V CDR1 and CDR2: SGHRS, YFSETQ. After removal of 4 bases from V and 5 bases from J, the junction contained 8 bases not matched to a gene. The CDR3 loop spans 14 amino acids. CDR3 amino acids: CASSRRGLEDEQYF. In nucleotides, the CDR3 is TGCGCCAGCAGCCGTAGGGGACTAGAAGACGAGCAGTACTTC. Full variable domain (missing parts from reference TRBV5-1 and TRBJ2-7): KAGVTQTPRYLIKTRGQQVTLSCSPISGHRSVSWYQQTPGQGLQFLFEYFSETQRNKGNFPGRFSGRQFSNSRSEMNVSTLELGDSALYLCASSRRGLEDEQYFGPGTRLTVT.

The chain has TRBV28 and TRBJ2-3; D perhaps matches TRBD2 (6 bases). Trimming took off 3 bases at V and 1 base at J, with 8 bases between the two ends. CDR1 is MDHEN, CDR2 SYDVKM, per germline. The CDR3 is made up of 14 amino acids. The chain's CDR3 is CASSFPGGTDTQYF. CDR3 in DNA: TGTGCCAGCAGTTTCCCGGGAGGCACAGATACGCAGTATTTT.